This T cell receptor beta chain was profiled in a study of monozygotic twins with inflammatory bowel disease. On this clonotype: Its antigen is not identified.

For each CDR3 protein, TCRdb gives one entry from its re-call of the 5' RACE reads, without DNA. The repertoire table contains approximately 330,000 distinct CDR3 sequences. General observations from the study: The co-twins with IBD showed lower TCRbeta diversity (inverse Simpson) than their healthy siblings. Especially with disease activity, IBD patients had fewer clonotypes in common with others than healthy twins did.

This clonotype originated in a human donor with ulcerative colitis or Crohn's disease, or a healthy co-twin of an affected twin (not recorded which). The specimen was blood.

The chain's CDR3 is CASRLDRGNTEAFF. This chain uses TRBV27 with TRBJ1-1; TCRdb lists TRBD1, though no DNA is available to test this call. There are 14 residues in the CDR3. Germline-derived CDR1 and CDR2 are MNHEY and SMNVEV (reference sequence).